In this sample, the clone carrying this TCR beta chain turned up a few times. A read error may produce the germline difference seen at one junction end. Taking 20-30 mg of unsorted bulk tissue, the authors co-extracted RNA and DNA. Germline V CDR1 and CDR2: SGHNT, YYREEE (reference sequence). The CDR3 length is 15 residues. These data belong to a study of tumor-infiltrating lymphocytes in primary liver carcinoma. The authors made TCR beta cDNA from around 500 ng total RNA with a constant-region primer. Three rounds of nested multiplex PCR with slightly modified ARM-PCR produced TCR beta libraries. The two initial PCR rounds, approximately 10 cycles each, used TRBV1-TRBV30 forward and C-beta reverse primers. TCRdb reanalysed the multiplex PCR reads using MiXCR and keeps one entry per CDR3 protein. The repertoire consists of approximately 73,000 distinct CDR3 sequences, with 60% to 80% occurring once and the leading ten covering roughly 26%.

This clonotype was sampled from a man in his forties or fifties with primary liver carcinoma and hepatitis B virus infection. The chain is built from TRBV5-4 and TRBJ2-2; possible D gene TRBD2, 6 bases. Sequencing input: liver tumor tissue from sampling region 4. As for subset: tumor region T4, right-lateral pole. The CDR3 DNA follows: TGTGCCGGCAGCCCTTTTAGCGGAGGCACCGGAGAGCTGTTTTTT. This encodes CAGSPFSGGTGELFF.